The entry below describes one T cell receptor beta chain. Germline values: CDR1 MNHEY, CDR2 SVGAGI. There are 14 residues in the CDR3. V was pared by 0 bases and J by 5 bases, with 8 bases between. The data were taken from a study of blood T cell repertoires in COVID-19. About the research overall: Acute and convalescent COVID-19 samples came from the United States, Italy and Spain. T cells, B-cell-depleted T cells, or PBMCs supplied cDNA or gDNA.

Study processing details: Estimation of nucleated cell counts was performed using reference gene primer amplification. TCRdb keeps only in-frame clones here, not all; method: immunoSEQ multiplex PCR. V and J calls plus clone size are reproduced from that table; the DNA served to infer D and trimming. The sample holds about 78,000 clones, less than 90% seen once. This sequence was found in a man aged 50 or older with acute or convalescent COVID-19. This chain joins TRBV6-5 and TRBJ1-3; D is perhaps TRBD1 (6 bases). Sequenced: peripheral blood. CDR3 bases: TGTGCCAGCAGTTACTCGGGGGCTCGAAACACCATATATTTT. Residues: CASSYSGARNTIYF.